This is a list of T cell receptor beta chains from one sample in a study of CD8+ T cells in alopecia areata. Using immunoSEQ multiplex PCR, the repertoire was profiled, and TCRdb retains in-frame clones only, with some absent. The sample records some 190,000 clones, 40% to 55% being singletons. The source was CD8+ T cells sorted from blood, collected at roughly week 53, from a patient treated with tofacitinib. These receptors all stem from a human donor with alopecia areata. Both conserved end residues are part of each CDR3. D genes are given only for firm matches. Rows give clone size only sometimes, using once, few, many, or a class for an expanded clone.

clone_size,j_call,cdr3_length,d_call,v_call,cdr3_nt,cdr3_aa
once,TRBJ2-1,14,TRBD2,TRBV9,TGTGCCAGCAGTGAGCGGGGGGAGTACAATGAGCAGTTCTTC,CASSERGEYNEQFF
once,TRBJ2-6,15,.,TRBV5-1,TGCGCCAGCAGCTTGGTGGTCTCTGGGGCCAACGTCCTGACTTTC,CASSLVVSGANVLTF
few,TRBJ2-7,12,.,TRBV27,TGTGCCAGCAGCCTCCGGGGCTACGAGCAGTACTTC,CASSLRGYEQYF
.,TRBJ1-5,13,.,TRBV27,TGTGCCAGCAGTTTATCGGCAGTTCAAGCCCAGCATTTT,CASSLSAVQAQHF
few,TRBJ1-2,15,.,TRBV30,TGTGCCTGGAGTGACCCACCCGGGAACTACTATGGCTACACCTTC,CAWSDPPGNYYGYTF
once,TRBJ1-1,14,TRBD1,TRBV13,TGTGCCAGCAGCCCACAGACAGGGGAAGACGAAGCTTTCTTT,CASSPQTGEDEAFF
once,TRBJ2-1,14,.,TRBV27,TGTGCCAGCAGTTTAGTGGGCTCCTACAATGAGCAGTTCTTC,CASSLVGSYNEQFF
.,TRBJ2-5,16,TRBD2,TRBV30,TGTGCCTGGAGTGTCGGTAGCGGGGGGGCCGGAGAGACCCAGTACTTC,CAWSVGSGGAGETQYF
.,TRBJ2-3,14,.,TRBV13,TGTGCCAGCAGCTTAGGACTAGCCTTGGATACGCAGTATTTT,CASSLGLALDTQYF
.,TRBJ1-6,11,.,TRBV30,TGTGCCTGGACCAGGAATTCACCCCTCCACTTT,CAWTRNSPLHF
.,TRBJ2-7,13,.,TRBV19,TGTGCCAGTAGTCCCTCGGGGAGTTACGAGCAGTACTTC,CASSPSGSYEQYF
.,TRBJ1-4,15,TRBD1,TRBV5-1,TGCGCCAGCAGCCCGGAGGCACAGGGGGGTGAAAAACTGTTTTTT,CASSPEAQGGEKLFF
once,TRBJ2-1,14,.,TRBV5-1,TGCGCCAGCAGCTTGACAGCGAAAAACAATGAGCAGTTCTTC,CASSLTAKNNEQFF
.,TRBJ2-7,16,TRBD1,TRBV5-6,TGTGCCAGCAGCCCCTCTAGGGGGACAGGTACCTACGAGCAGTACTTC,CASSPSRGTGTYEQYF
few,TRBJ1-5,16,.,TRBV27,TGTGCCAGCAGTCCGAGGACAGCCTCCCAGAATCAGCCCCAGCATTTT,CASSPRTASQNQPQHF
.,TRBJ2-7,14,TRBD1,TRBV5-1,TGCGCCAGCAGCACGGGACAGGGGGCTTTCGAGCAGTACTTC,CASSTGQGAFEQYF
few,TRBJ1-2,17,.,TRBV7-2,TGTGCCAGCAGCTTAAAGACACATCCTACCTTAAACTATGGCTACACCTTC,CASSLKTHPTLNYGYTF
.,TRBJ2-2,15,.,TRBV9,TGTGCCAGCAGCGTAGGAGGGGACGGGACCGGGGAGCTGTTTTTT,CASSVGGDGTGELFF
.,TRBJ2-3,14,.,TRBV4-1,TGCGCCAGCAGCCAAGCCCTGGGGTGGGATACGCAGTATTTT,CASSQALGWDTQYF
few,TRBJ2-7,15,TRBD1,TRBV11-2,TGTGCCAGCAGCGGGCCCGGGACAGGGACGTACGAGCAGTACTTC,CASSGPGTGTYEQYF
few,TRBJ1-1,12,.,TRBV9,TGTGCCAGCAGGGGGCTGGGCACTGAAGCTTTCTTT,CASRGLGTEAFF
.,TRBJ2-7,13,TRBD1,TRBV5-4,TGTGCCAGCAGCAAGGACAGGGACTACGAGCAGTACTTC,CASSKDRDYEQYF
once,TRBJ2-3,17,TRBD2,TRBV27,TGTGCCAGCAGTTTAATGTCTAGCGGGGGGCCCGGAGATACGCAGTATTTT,CASSLMSSGGPGDTQYF
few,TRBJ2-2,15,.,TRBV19,TGTGCCAGTAGTACCCCCCTCCCTCGGGGCGGGGAGCTGTTTTTT,CASSTPLPRGGELFF
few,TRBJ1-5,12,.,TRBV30,TGTGCCTGGAGTGAGTCTAATCAGCCCCAGCATTTT,CAWSESNQPQHF
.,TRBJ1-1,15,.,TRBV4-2,TGTGCCAGCAGCCTAAGTCAGAGTATGAACACTGAAGCTTTCTTT,CASSLSQSMNTEAFF
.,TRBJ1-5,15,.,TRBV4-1,TGCGCCAGCAGCCAAGAAGATCAGGCCAATCAGCCCCAGCATTTT,CASSQEDQANQPQHF
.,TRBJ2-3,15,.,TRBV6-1,TGTGCCAGCAGCGAACTCCCAGGGAGCACAGATACGCAGTATTTT,CASSELPGSTDTQYF
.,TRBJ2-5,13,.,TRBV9,TGTGCCAGCAGCGCCCCACTGGAAGAGACCCAGTACTTC,CASSAPLEETQYF
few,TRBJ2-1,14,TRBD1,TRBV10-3,TGTGCCATCAGAGCCGGGACAGGGGAGTATGAGCAGTTCTTC,CAIRAGTGEYEQFF
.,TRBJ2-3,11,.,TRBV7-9,TGTGCCAGCAGCTTAGAAGATACGCAGTATTTT,CASSLEDTQYF
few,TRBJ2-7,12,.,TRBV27,TGTGCCAGCAGTCCCTACTCCTACGAGCAGTACTTC,CASSPYSYEQYF
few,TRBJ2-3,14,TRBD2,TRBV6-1,TGTGCCAGCAATAGCGGGGGGGCCGCAGATACGCAGTATTTT,CASNSGGAADTQYF
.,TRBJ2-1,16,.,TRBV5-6,TGTGCCAGCAGCTTGGACCCTGACAGCAATTACAATGAGCAGTTCTTC,CASSLDPDSNYNEQFF
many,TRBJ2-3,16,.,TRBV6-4,TGTGCCAGCAGCTTGACATCGAGCCCCAGCACAGATACGCAGTATTTT,CASSLTSSPSTDTQYF
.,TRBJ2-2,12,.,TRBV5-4,TGTGCCAGCAGCCCCGAAGCCGGGGAGCTGTTTTTT,CASSPEAGELFF